The 22 T cell receptor beta chains reported below all come from one sample, sequenced in a study of Ad26.COV2.S vaccination and SARS-CoV-2 variants. Treatment of the sample: roughly 20 received Ad26.COV2.S at low or high dose, single or two shots; roughly five received placebo; per-sample allocation not given. Day 63 following the first vaccine or placebo injection was when the samples were taken. Profiling relied on immunoSEQ multiplex PCR, and the TCRdb table lists in-frame clones only, not all of them. The sample has hundreds of thousands of clones; more than 70% are singletons. The material was peripheral blood, obtained in a trial of Ad26.COV2.S vaccine versus placebo. The receptors shown here come from a person aged 18-65 years who received the Ad26.COV2.S COVID-19 vaccine or a placebo.

This chain uses TRBV11-2 with TRBJ1-5; no definite D call. The length of the CDR3 is 15 residues. Per germline, CDR1 SGHAT and CDR2 FQNNGV. Trimming took 6 bases from V and 4 from J, leaving 16 bases between them. CDR3 sequence reads: CASSLPRRYNQPQHF. In DNA form, the CDR3 reads TGTGCCAGCAGTCTCCCTCGCAGGTATAATCAGCCCCAGCATTTT.

This chain connects TRBV5-4 to TRBJ2-7, with D tentatively TRBD2 (6 bases). Per germline, CDR1 SGHNT and CDR2 YYREEE (reference sequence). Trimming took 4 bases from V and 0 from J, leaving 11 bases between them. The length of the CDR3 is 14 residues. CDR3 region: CASSGDLVSYEQYF. In nucleotides, the CDR3 is TGTGCCAGCAGCGGGGACTTAGTCTCCTACGAGCAGTACTTC. The variable domain in full, with the rest retrieved from reference TRBV5-4 and TRBJ2-7, is ETGVTQSPTHLIKTRGQQVTLRCSSQSGHNTVSWYQQALGQGPQFIFQYYREEENGRGNFPPRFSGLQFPNYSSELNVNALELDDSALYLCASSGDLVSYEQYFGPGTRLTVT.

The CDR3 spells CASSQGAPAEQYF. CDR3 DNA sequence: TGTGCCAGCAGCCAAGGGGCCCCGGCCGAGCAGTACTTC. The chain is built from TRBV3-1 (or the pseudogene TRBV3-2) and TRBJ2-7; D is uncertain. This CDR3 region has 13 residues. Per the germline V gene, CDR1 is LGHDT and CDR2 is YNNKEL (reference sequence). V lost 1 base to trimming and J lost 6 bases, with 10 bases between them.

This clone occurred a few times. The chain joins TRBV27 to TRBJ1-5, with unresolved D. V lost 3 bases and J lost 7, with 7 bases in between. The CDR3 has 12 amino acids. The V gene's germline CDR1 is MNHEY and CDR2 SMNVEV (reference sequence). The CDR3 bases are TGTGCCAGCAGTTTTTCCGGACAGCCCCAGCATTTT. Amino acid sequence: CASSFSGQPQHF.

The chain has TRBV7-2 and TRBJ2-1; the match to TRBD2 covers 12 bases. Germline CDR1 reads SGHTA; CDR2 reads FQGNSA. Germline trimming cut 2 bases from V and 10 bases from J; bases unmatched to any gene: 9. This CDR3 is built from 16 residues. CDR3 residues: CASSLTSSGRAEEQFF. The CDR3 bases are TGTGCCAGCAGCTTAACCTCTAGCGGGAGGGCCGAGGAGCAGTTCTTC.

This rearrangement joins TRBV2 to TRBJ2-1, with TRBD2 matching over 12 bases. V shed 1 base, J shed 8 bases, and the junction held 6 bases outside the gene matches. Per germline, CDR1 SNHLY and CDR2 FYNNEI. The CDR3 extends over 16 amino acids. The CDR3 protein is CASSEGLAGASHEQFF. The CDR3 DNA follows: TGTGCCAGCAGTGAAGGACTAGCGGGGGCCTCCCATGAGCAGTTCTTC. Full variable domain (outside the CDR3, taken from reference TRBV2 and TRBJ2-1): EPEVTQTPSHQVTQMGQEVILRCVPISNHLYFYWYRQILGQKVEFLVSFYNNEISEKSEIFDDQFSVERPDGSNFTLKIRSTKLEDSAMYFCASSEGLAGASHEQFFGPGTRLTVL.

The rearrangement links TRBV3-1 (or the pseudogene TRBV3-2) to TRBJ2-3, with 8 bases matching TRBD1. Germline-derived CDR1 and CDR2 are LGHDT and YNNKEL (reference sequence). The CDR3 is made up of 13 amino acids. The V and J ends lost 9 bases and 5 bases, in that order; junction bases with no gene match: 7. This CDR3 is CASGGQGQDTQYF. The DNA for the CDR3 is TGTGCCAGTGGAGGACAGGGTCAAGATACGCAGTATTTT.

The V and J genes are TRBV7-3 and TRBJ2-3; D tentatively reads TRBD1 or TRBD2 (5 bases each). Germline V lookup: CDR1 SGHTA, CDR2 FQGTGA. The CDR3 runs to 16 residues. Deletions cut 5 bases from V and 2 bases from J, with 17 bases between. The CDR3 region has the DNA TGTGCCAGCAGCCCACAGGAGCGAGGGATCACAGATACGCAGTATTTT. This gives the protein CASSPQERGITDTQYF.

The chain couples TRBV6-5 to TRBJ2-7; maybe TRBD1 (5 bases). The V gene lost 6 bases and the J gene lost 2 bases, with 11 bases spanning the gap. This CDR3 is 13 amino acids long. Germline V CDR1 and CDR2: MNHEY, SVGAGI. CDR3 loop: CASSPTATYEQYF. CDR3 bases: TGTGCCAGCAGCCCGACAGCAACCTACGAGCAGTACTTC.

In this sample, this clone turned up a few times. The gene calls are TRBV18 and TRBJ2-2; TRBD1 agrees at 10 bases. With V trimmed by 4 bases and J by 2 bases, 7 bases remained unmatched. CDR1 and CDR2 (germline): KGHSH, LQKENI. The CDR3 runs 17 residues. In DNA, the CDR3 is TGTGCCAGCTCACGTTCCGGGACAGGGGCTAACACCGGGGAGCTGTTTTTT. This encodes CASSRSGTGANTGELFF.

The genes are TRBV29-1 and TRBJ2-3; tentatively, D is TRBD1 or TRBD2 (6 bases each). Germline-derived CDR1 and CDR2 are SQVTM and ANQGSEA. The CDR3 loop spans 13 amino acids. The germline V and J ends were trimmed by 2 bases and 2 bases, with 8 bases remaining between them. The CDR3 loop reads CSVESGATDTQYF. CDR3 sequence (DNA): TGCAGCGTTGAATCGGGGGCCACAGATACGCAGTATTTT.

This clone was seen once. The chain links TRBV4-3 to TRBJ1-2; 8 bases are shared with TRBD1. This CDR3 has 16 amino acids. The germline V gene encodes CDR1 LGHNA and CDR2 YSLEER. After removal of 3 bases from V and 3 bases from J, the junction contained 9 bases not matched to a gene. CDR3 bases: TGCGCCAGCAGCCAGGGAGGACAGGGCGATTACTATGGCTACACCTTC. It yields the protein CASSQGGQGDYYGYTF.

The rearrangement uses TRBV4-2 and TRBJ1-4; weak D call: TRBD1 (6 bases). CDR3 length: 16 residues. The germline V gene encodes CDR1 LGHNA and CDR2 YNFKEQ. V lost 4 bases, J lost 7 bases, and 19 bases lay in between. The CDR3 DNA reads as TGTGCCAGCAGCCGAGGAACCGGGACAACCGTTGAAAAACTGTTTTTT. Amino acid sequence: CASSRGTGTTVEKLFF.

This clone was observed a single time. V is TRBV5-4 and J is TRBJ2-7, with TRBD1 matching over 8 bases. Losses at the gene ends were 4 bases for V and 5 bases for J; bases not matched to a gene: 11. Germline CDR1 reads SGHNT; CDR2 reads YYREEE (reference sequence). The CDR3 covers 15 residues. CDR3 sequence reads: CASSLRQGWVNEQYF. CDR3 nucleotide sequence: TGTGCCAGCAGCCTACGACAGGGGTGGGTCAACGAGCAGTACTTC.

This rearrangement joins TRBV9 to TRBJ1-2; D gene uncertain. Trimming shortened V by 4 bases and J by 3 bases, and 10 bases separated the two germline ends. Germline loops: CDR1 SGDLS, CDR2 YYNGEE. There are 13 residues in the CDR3. The CDR3 DNA reads TGTGCCAGCAGCCGGGAGGAGGACTATGGCTACACCTTC. Translating it yields CASSREEDYGYTF.

The V and J genes are TRBV7-9 and TRBJ2-1; TRBD2 aligns across 8 bases. The CDR3 has 16 amino acids. Germline CDR1 reads SEHNR; CDR2 reads FQNEAQ (reference sequence). The V segment lost 7 bases and the J segment 4 bases; nucleotides outside the gene matches: 12. The CDR3: CASTPGDREGYNEQFF. In nucleotides, the CDR3 is TGTGCCAGCACCCCGGGAGACCGGGAGGGTTACAATGAGCAGTTCTTC. Full variable domain (rest looked up from reference TRBV7-9 and TRBJ2-1): DTGVSQNPRHKITKRGQNVTFRCDPISEHNRLYWYRQTLGQGPEFLTYFQNEAQLEKSRLLSDRFSAERPKGSFSTLEIQRTEQGDSAMYLCASTPGDREGYNEQFFGPGTRLTVL.

The V call is TRBV7-2, the J call TRBJ2-4; D not certain. CDR1 and CDR2 from the germline V gene are SGHTA and FQGNSA. There are 17 residues in the CDR3. Between the trimmed V and J ends, which lost 5 bases and 0 bases, there was a span of 17 bases. CDR3 DNA: TGTGCCAGCAGCCTACAAGCTCCGAGCGCAGCCAAAAACATTCAGTACTTC. Translating gives CASSLQAPSAAKNIQYF.

The chain has TRBV5-1 and TRBJ2-5, with 8 bases matching TRBD2. Unmatched junction bases numbered 3, after V lost 7 bases and J lost 4 bases. Germline CDR1 reads SGHRS; CDR2 reads YFSETQ. The CDR3 spans 12 residues. The CDR3 DNA reads TGCGCCAGCGGCCGGGGGGGAGAGACCCAGTACTTC. This sequence encodes CASGRGGETQYF.

The J gene is TRBJ2-5, the V gene TRBV30; no clear D gene. Germline V gene data show CDR1 as GTSNPN and CDR2 as SVGIG (reference sequence). CDR3 length: 13 amino acids. Between the trimmed V and J ends, which lost 3 bases and 1 base, there was a span of 9 bases. The CDR3 protein is CAWRMAGQETQYF. CDR3 coding DNA: TGTGCCTGGAGGATGGCAGGCCAAGAGACCCAGTACTTC.

V usage is TRBV9 and J usage is TRBJ2-2; no clear D gene. Germline V lookup: CDR1 SGDLS, CDR2 YYNGEE. V was cut by 0 bases and J by 5 bases, with 11 bases left in between. The CDR3 covers 15 residues. The CDR3 DNA reads as TGTGCCAGCAGCGTAGATTACCTGGGGACCGGGGAGCTGTTTTTT. This codes for CASSVDYLGTGELFF. The full variable domain, with the rest looked up from reference TRBV9 and TRBJ2-2, is DSGVTQTPKHLITATGQRVTLRCSPRSGDLSVYWYQQSLDQGLQFLIQYYNGEERAKGNILERFSAQQFPDLHSELNLSSLELGDSALYFCASSVDYLGTGELFFGEGSRLTVL.

This chain connects TRBV5-4 to TRBJ2-1; the D gene is possibly TRBD1 (6 bases). This CDR3 contains 14 residues. V was pared by 0 bases and J by 7 bases, with 11 bases between. Germline assignment: CDR1 SGHNT and CDR2 YYREEE (reference sequence). The CDR3 DNA follows: TGTGCCAGCAGCTTGGATCTGGGGGCGAATGAGCAGTTCTTC. As protein: CASSLDLGANEQFF.

This clone was seen only a few times. The V and J genes are TRBV7-9 and TRBJ2-2, with no clear D. Germline V gives CDR1 SEHNR, CDR2 FQNEAQ (reference sequence). Trimming stripped 4 bases from V and 1 base from J, with 10 bases between. This CDR3 spans 15 amino acids. The CDR3 region has the DNA TGTGCCAGCAGCTCGGTGGAAGGGAACACCGGGGAGCTGTTTTTT. It is translated as CASSSVEGNTGELFF.